This TCR beta chain came from a study of graft-versus-host responses after intestinal transplantation. Study context: Isolated intestinal, liver-intestinal, or multivisceral transplants had been given to the recipients.

On this clone itself: Antigen specificity is unknown. The junction shows a germline mismatch at one end, possibly a read error.

The CDR3 is 16 amino acids. The germline CDR1 and CDR2 sequences are SNHLY and FYNNEI. Repertoires were generated with immunoSEQ multiplex PCR, while TCRdb's copy carries only in-frame clones and drops some. The sample carries some 82,000 clones, around 86% recorded once. Findings and limits, study-wide: GvH clones surfaced in recipient marrow, some emerging earlier in ileum or blood.

The input for sequencing was unstimulated CD8+ T cells sorted from spleen or lymph node cells, taken before transplant. The gene calls are TRBV2 and TRBJ1-6; D not certain. The clonotype was recovered from a human donor who was the organ donor for an intestinal transplant. This CDR3 reads CVSSEKPFSYNSPLHF. The CDR3 bases are TGTGTCAGCAGTGAAAAGCCATTCTCCTATAATTCACCCCTCCACTTT.